This T cell receptor (beta chain) comes out of a study of PD-1 blockade in classical Hodgkin lymphoma. The time point is: cycle 4 day 1 (C4D1), after six to seven weeks of nivolumab. All the patients suffered relapse after autologous stem cell transplantation, and brentuximab vedotin exposure differed. Only in-frame clones appear in the TCRdb table, and some are missing; sequencing was by immunoSEQ multiplex PCR. The sample contains 45,000 or so clones, around 80% of which appear only once. Study results and limitations: Patients newly diagnosed and complete responders had comparable baseline diversity.

Germline values: CDR1 SGHTS, CDR2 YDEGEE. The CDR3 contains 12 residues. V was cut by 4 bases and J by 8 bases, with 12 bases left in between. With regard to this clone: As yet, its antigen is unknown.

The V call is TRBV5-8, the J call TRBJ1-1, with D uncertain. Sequenced here: peripheral blood mononuclear cells (PBMCs), sampled before the fourth cycle of nivolumab. This clonotype was obtained from a human donor with classical Hodgkin lymphoma. In nucleotides, the CDR3 is TGTGCCAGCAGCGGACCGGGAGGAGAAGCTTTCTTT. Translating it yields CASSGPGGEAFF.